Following are 4 T cell receptor beta chains from one sample sequenced in a study of radiotherapy plus CTLA-4 blockade in lung cancer (dated by TCRdb to between 2018 and 2020). The method was the immunoSEQ multiplex PCR assay. What TCRdb holds here is the immuneACCESS table cut down to in-frame rearrangements. Part of the clones is not present; checked against another copy, under half of the missing clones reflect an unresolved V gene, and the others are unexplained. This sample gives tens of thousands of clones in total; more than 75% of them show up just once. The ten biggest clones cover 2% to 2.5% of the sample. This material consisted of peripheral blood, taken from a patient treated with radiotherapy plus ipilimumab. These receptors were taken from a human donor with non-small cell lung cancer who had a partial response to radiotherapy plus ipilimumab.

The genes are TRBV7-9 and TRBJ1-6; D uncertain. CDR1 and CDR2 from the germline V gene are SEHNR and FQNEAQ (reference sequence). This CDR3 region has 12 residues. The ends were cut back, 4 bases at V and 13 bases at J, with 11 bases in the middle. CDR3 loop: CASSYSSSPLHF. Written as DNA, the CDR3 is TGTGCCAGCAGCTACTCGTCCTCGCCCCTCCACTTT. Supplemented by reference TRBV7-9 and TRBJ1-6, the full variable domain reads DTGVSQNPRHKITKRGQNVTFRCDPISEHNRLYWYRQTLGQGPEFLTYFQNEAQLEKSRLLSDRFSAERPKGSFSTLEIQRTEQGDSAMYLCASSYSSSPLHFGNGTRLTVT.

CDR3 nucleotides: TGCGCCAGCAGCCAAGACCGTGGGGGGACAGGGACTGAAGCTTTCTTT. Translation: CASSQDRGGTGTEAFF. The chain joins TRBV4-1 to TRBJ1-1; TRBD1 aligns across 9 bases. Per germline, CDR1 MGHRA and CDR2 YSYEKL. CDR3 length: 16 residues. J lost 5 bases, V lost 0 bases, and 7 bases had no gene match.

This rearrangement joins TRBV28 to TRBJ2-7; 8 bases match TRBD1. This CDR3 has 14 residues. CDR1 and CDR2 (germline): MDHEN, SYDVKM. Losses at the gene ends were 6 bases for V and 7 bases for J; bases not matched to a gene: 11. CDR3 residues: CASSQSSRDREQYV. The CDR3 nucleotides read TGTGCCAGCAGCCAATCCAGCCGGGACAGGGAGCAGTACGTC.

The chain combines TRBV7-9 with TRBJ2-7, with a possible D match to TRBD1 (6 bases). Per the germline V gene, CDR1 is SEHNR and CDR2 is FQNEAQ (reference sequence). There are 12 residues in the CDR3. Trimming took 5 bases from V and 4 from J, leaving 9 bases between them. The CDR3 DNA sequence: TGTGCCAGCAGCCCAACAGGGTACGAGCAGTACGTC. Its translation: CASSPTGYEQYV.